This T cell receptor beta chain was profiled in a study of control samples from healthy donors and cancer patients. Assay: immunoSEQ multiplex PCR; the TCRdb copy retains only in-frame clones and omits some. The data contain fewer than 200,000 clones, around 94% of them seen just once; the ten biggest clones take up 14%. Germline V CDR1 and CDR2: KGHSH, LQKENI. The CDR3 loop spans 14 amino acids. V lost 6 bases, J lost 2 bases, and 6 bases stayed unmatched. Specimen: PBMCs. The chain carries TRBV18 and TRBJ2-7; the match to TRBD1 covers 8 bases. The source is a man aged 60 to 75 with colorectal cancer. CDR3 sequence (DNA): TGTGCCAGCTCCGGGGGCAGGGGGCCCTACGAGCAGTACTTC. Amino acids: CASSGGRGPYEQYF.